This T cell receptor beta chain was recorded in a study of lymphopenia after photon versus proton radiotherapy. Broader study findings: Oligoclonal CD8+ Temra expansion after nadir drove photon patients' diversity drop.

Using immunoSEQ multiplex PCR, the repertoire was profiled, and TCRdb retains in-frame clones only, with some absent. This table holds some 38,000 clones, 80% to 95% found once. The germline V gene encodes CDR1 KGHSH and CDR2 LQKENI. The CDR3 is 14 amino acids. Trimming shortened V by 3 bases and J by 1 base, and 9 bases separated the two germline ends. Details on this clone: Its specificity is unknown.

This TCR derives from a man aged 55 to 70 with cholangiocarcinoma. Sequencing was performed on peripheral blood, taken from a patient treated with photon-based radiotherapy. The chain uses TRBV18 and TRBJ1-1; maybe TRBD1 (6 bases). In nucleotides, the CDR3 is TGTGCCAGCTCACCGGAGGGGGGGAACACTGAAGCTTTCTTT. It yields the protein CASSPEGGNTEAFF.